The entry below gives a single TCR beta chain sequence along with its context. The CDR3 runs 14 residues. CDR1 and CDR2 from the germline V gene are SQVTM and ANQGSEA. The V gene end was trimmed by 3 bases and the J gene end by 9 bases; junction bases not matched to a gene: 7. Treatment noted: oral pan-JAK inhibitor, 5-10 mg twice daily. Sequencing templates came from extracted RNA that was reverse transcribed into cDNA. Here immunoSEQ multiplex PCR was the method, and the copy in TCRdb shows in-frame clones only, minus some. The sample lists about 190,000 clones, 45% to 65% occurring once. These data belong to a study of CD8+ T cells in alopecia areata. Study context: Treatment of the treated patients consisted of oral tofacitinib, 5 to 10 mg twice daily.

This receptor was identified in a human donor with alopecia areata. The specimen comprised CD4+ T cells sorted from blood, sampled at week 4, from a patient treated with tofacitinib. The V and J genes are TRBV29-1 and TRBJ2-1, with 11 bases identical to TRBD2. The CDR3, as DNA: TGCAGCGTTGAGGCTAGCGGGAGGATCACTGAGCAGTTCTTC. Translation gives CSVEASGRITEQFF.